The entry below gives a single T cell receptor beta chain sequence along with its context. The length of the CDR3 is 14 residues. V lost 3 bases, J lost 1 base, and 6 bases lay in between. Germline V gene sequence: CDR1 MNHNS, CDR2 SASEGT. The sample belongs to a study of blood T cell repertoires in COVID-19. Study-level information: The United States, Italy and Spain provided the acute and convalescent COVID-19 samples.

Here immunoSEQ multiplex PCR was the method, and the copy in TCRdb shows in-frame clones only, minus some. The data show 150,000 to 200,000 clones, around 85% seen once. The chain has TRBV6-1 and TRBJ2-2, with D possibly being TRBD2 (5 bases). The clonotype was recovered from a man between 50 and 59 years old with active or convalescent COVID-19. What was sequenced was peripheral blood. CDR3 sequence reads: CASSEGVNTGELFF. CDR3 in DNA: TGTGCCAGCAGTGAGGGAGTGAACACCGGGGAGCTGTTTTTT.